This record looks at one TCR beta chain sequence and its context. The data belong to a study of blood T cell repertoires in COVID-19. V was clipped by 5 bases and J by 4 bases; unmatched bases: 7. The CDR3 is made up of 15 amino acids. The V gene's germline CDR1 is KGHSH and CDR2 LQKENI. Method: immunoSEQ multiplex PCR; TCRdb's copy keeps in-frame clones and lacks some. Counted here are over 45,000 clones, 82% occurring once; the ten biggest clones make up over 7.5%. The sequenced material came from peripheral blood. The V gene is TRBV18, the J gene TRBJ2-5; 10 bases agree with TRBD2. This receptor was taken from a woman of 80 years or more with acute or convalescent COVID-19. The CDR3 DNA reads TGTGCCAGCTCAGCTCAGCGGGGGGGACGAGAGACCCAGTACTTC. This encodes CASSAQRGGRETQYF.